What follows are 19 T cell receptor beta chains derived from one specimen sequenced in a study of blood T cells in healthy people across ages. Primers used in a second PCR of roughly 7 to 12 cycles were a sample-barcoded 5' primer and a J-beta primer mix. TCRdb reprocessed the 5' RACE reads with MiXCR, giving one entry per CDR3 protein. The data hold about 720,000 distinct CDR3 sequences, with about a fifth observed a single time. Sequenced: blood. Receptors originate from an older man in good health.

This rearrangement joins TRBV5-1 to TRBJ2-4; weak D call: TRBD2 (5 bases). V was clipped by 0 bases and J by 8 bases, with 12 bases between them. The CDR3 runs to 14 residues. Per the germline V gene, CDR1 is SGHRS and CDR2 is YFSETQ. The CDR3 spells CASSLGLAWDIQYF. In DNA, the CDR3 is TGCGCCAGCAGCTTGGGGTTAGCGTGGGACATTCAGTACTTC.

V usage is TRBV27 and J usage is TRBJ1-2; a possible D gene is TRBD1 (5 bases). Trimming stripped 3 bases from V and 4 bases from J, with 9 bases between. The CDR3 contains 13 residues. The V gene's germline CDR1 is MNHEY and CDR2 SMNVEV (reference sequence). The chain's CDR3 is CASSFSRAYGYTF. The CDR3 DNA reads TGTGCCAGCAGTTTTAGCAGGGCCTATGGCTACACCTTC.

The table lists this clonotype with many counts. CDR3 DNA: TGTGCCAGCAGCCTAAACGACCTACAGGATCACTACGAGCAGTACGTC. This translates into CASSLNDLQDHYEQYV. V is TRBV7-3 and J is TRBJ2-7; possible D gene TRBD1, 5 bases. With 5 bases removed from V and 3 bases from J, the gap between germline ends came to 20 bases. Germline CDR1 and CDR2: SGHTA and FQGTGA. This CDR3 contains 16 residues.

In DNA, the CDR3 is TGTGCCAGCAGTTTCAGGGGGCGGAGAAGTGCAGATACGCAGTATTTT. It specifies CASSFRGRRSADTQYF. The V call is TRBV27, the J call TRBJ2-3, with 8 bases that match TRBD1. Per germline, CDR1 MNHEY and CDR2 SMNVEV (reference sequence). The ends lost 3 bases at V and 4 bases at J; junction bases unmatched: 9. The CDR3 consists of 16 residues.

This clonotype appeared a few times. The chain joins TRBV27 to TRBJ2-3; 7 bases line up with TRBD2. Germline CDR1 reads MNHEY; CDR2 reads SMNVEV (reference sequence). The CDR3 consists of 16 residues. The junction had 13 bases not matched to a gene; V was cut back by 10 bases and J by 0 bases. The CDR3 here is CATRNRWGGSTDTQYF. CDR3 nucleotide sequence: TGTGCCACCCGAAACCGGTGGGGGGGTAGCACAGATACGCAGTATTTT.

The DNA for the CDR3 is TGTGCCATCAGTGAGTTAGAGGAGACCCAGTACTTC. Encoded protein: CAISELEETQYF. The chain recombines TRBV10-3 with TRBJ2-5; D not resolved. Germline CDR1 and CDR2: ENHRY and SYGVKD. Trimming left V 1 base short and J 5 bases short, with 5 bases between. There are 12 residues in the CDR3.

This clonotype was seen only a few times. The rearrangement links TRBV5-1 to TRBJ2-3; TRBD1 matches 7 bases. V was clipped by 4 bases and J by 7 bases; unmatched bases: 15. The CDR3 consists of 16 residues. The V gene's germline CDR1 is SGHRS and CDR2 YFSETQ. The CDR3 nucleotides are TGCGCCAGCAGCCCTGGGACAGCTCGGACCCCCAATACGCAGTATTTT. Its protein is CASSPGTARTPNTQYF.

This clonotype was recorded a few times. The J gene is TRBJ1-2, the V gene TRBV3-1; D is perhaps TRBD1 (6 bases). Germline V CDR1 and CDR2: LGHDT, YNNKEL (reference sequence). The CDR3 has 14 amino acids. V was trimmed by 4 bases and J by 5 bases, leaving 14 bases between them. CDR3 region: CASSRRQALYGYTF. The CDR3 DNA is TGTGCCAGCAGCCGGAGACAGGCGTTGTATGGCTACACCTTC.

This clonotype was recorded a few times. Just one base apart from a much larger clone, this may be a read error. No DNA is shown, since the ends of the CDR3 on it are uncertain; the CDR3 is the one TCRdb lists. This sequence joins TRBV24-1 and TRBJ2-5; the tabulated D call, TRBD2, remains unverified against the DNA. The CDR3 numbers 17 amino acids, ends counted. CDR1 and CDR2 (germline): KGHDR, SFDVKD. CDR3 residues: CAASDFGPGTSGWGLFF.

V gene TRBV6-4 combines with J gene TRBJ2-5, with 9 bases lining up with TRBD1. TRBJ2-1 matches the DNA end more closely, so the J call is doubtful. The length of the CDR3 is 15 residues. Germline assignment: CDR1 MRHNA and CDR2 SNTAGT. CDR3 protein: CASRSGDRGFDEQFF. The CDR3 bases are TGTGCCAGCCGCTCCGGAGACAGGGGGTTCGATGAGCAGTTCTTC.

CDR3 residues: CASSLSTGQSETQYF. Here the CDR3 DNA reads TGTGCCAGCAGTTTATCTACAGGCCAAAGTGAGACCCAGTACTTC. The V gene is TRBV28, the J gene TRBJ2-5; TRBD1 is a possible D gene (5 bases). The germline V gene encodes CDR1 MDHEN and CDR2 SYDVKM. The CDR3 sequence is 15 residues long. Trimming removed 1 base at V and 5 bases at J, with 14 bases between.

This clonotype occurred a few times. The chain uses TRBV3-1 and TRBJ2-7, with D tentatively TRBD1 or TRBD2 (5 bases each). The CDR3 has 16 residues. Deletions cut 4 bases from V and 2 bases from J, with 18 bases between. Germline CDR1 LGHDT, CDR2 YNNKEL (reference sequence). The CDR3 region is CASSPHDGGYAYEQYF. In nucleotides, the CDR3 is TGTGCCAGCAGCCCCCACGATGGGGGATATGCCTACGAGCAGTACTTC.

This clonotype appeared a few times. V and J are TRBV9 and TRBJ2-3; D assignment may be TRBD1 or TRBD2 (5 bases each). The CDR3 loop spans 13 amino acids. V gave up 10 bases and J gave up 2 bases, with 14 bases separating them. CDR1 is SGDLS, CDR2 YYNGEE, per germline. CDR3 sequence: CAATGRITDTQYF. In DNA form, the CDR3 reads TGTGCCGCCACGGGACGAATCACAGATACGCAGTATTTT.

V and J are TRBV3-1 and TRBJ1-1; D unclear. Looked up from germline, CDR1 is LGHDT and CDR2 is YNNKEL (reference sequence). V was pared by 1 base and J by 4 bases, with 10 bases between. This CDR3 is built from 14 residues. CDR3 DNA: TGTGCCAGCAGCCAAGTTTTATCGGTCACTGAAGCTTTCTTT. Protein product: CASSQVLSVTEAFF. The full variable domain, completed using reference TRBV3-1 and TRBJ1-1, is DTAVSQTPKYLVTQMGNDKSIKCEQNLGHDTMYWYKQDSKKFLKIMFSYNNKELIINETVPNRFSPKSPDKAHLNLHINSLELGDSAVYFCASSQVLSVTEAFFGQGTRLTVV.

This clonotype was detected a few times. The rearrangement links TRBV20-1 to TRBJ2-7, with D unresolved. This CDR3 has 13 amino acids. The germline V gene encodes CDR1 DFQATT and CDR2 SNEGSKA (reference sequence). V was shortened by 4 bases and J by 2 bases, with 12 bases between the two germline ends. The CDR3 sequence is CSATRRTTYEQYF. The CDR3 nucleotides are TGCAGTGCTACGCGACGGACCACCTACGAGCAGTACTTC.

The V gene is TRBV20-1, the J gene TRBJ1-4, with D unresolved. CDR1 and CDR2 from the germline V gene are DFQATT and SNEGSKA (reference sequence). This CDR3 contains 12 residues. V was shortened by 0 bases and J by 8 bases, with 7 bases between the two germline ends. In nucleotides, the CDR3 is TGCAGTGCTAGAGATAGGGCCGAAAAACTGTTTTTT. Translation: CSARDRAEKLFF.

There are a few counts of this clonotype. The V call is TRBV20-1, the J call TRBJ1-1; D perhaps matches TRBD1 (6 bases). With 4 bases removed from V and 0 bases from J, the gap between germline ends came to 9 bases. CDR1 is DFQATT and CDR2 is SNEGSKA in the germline V gene (reference sequence). This CDR3 has 13 amino acids. The CDR3 is CSATRDMNTEAFF. The CDR3 bases are TGCAGTGCTACGCGGGACATGAACACTGAAGCTTTCTTT.

This clonotype was found a few times. The V call is TRBV7-2, the J call TRBJ2-7, with 8 bases aligning to TRBD1. Germline V CDR1 and CDR2: SGHTA, FQGNSA. V was pared by 4 bases and J by 6 bases, with 2 bases of the junction left unmatched. The length of the CDR3 is 12 residues. The CDR3 reads CASSSTGGEQYV. The DNA for the CDR3 is TGTGCCAGCAGCTCCACAGGGGGCGAGCAGTACGTC.

The chain joins TRBV20-1 to TRBJ2-3; TRBD1 is a possible D gene (5 bases). The CDR3 runs 12 residues. Germline CDR1 is DFQATT and CDR2 is SNEGSKA (reference sequence). Trimming left V 7 bases short and J 2 bases short, with 10 bases between. DNA of the CDR3: TGCAGTGTGAGGACACTCACAGATACGCAGTATTTT. Encoded protein: CSVRTLTDTQYF.